This TCR beta chain was sequenced for a study of blood T cell repertoires in COVID-19. Whole-study context: Sample material is recorded as cDNA or gDNA derived from T cells, B-cell-depleted T cells, or PBMCs.

Assay used: immunoSEQ multiplex PCR; TCRdb lists only in-frame clones, some missing. The sample carries a few hundred thousand clones, about 90% recorded once. The CDR3 consists of 14 residues. From germline, CDR1 is SGHNT and CDR2 YYREEE (reference sequence). V lost 3 bases, J lost 1 base, and 2 bases stayed unmatched. The sample taken for sequencing was peripheral blood. The clonotype originates from a man between 18 and 35 years old who had recovered from COVID-19. The rearrangement joins TRBV5-4 to TRBJ1-1, with 8 bases matching TRBD1. The CDR3 region is CASSSGQANTEAFF. The DNA for the CDR3 is TGTGCCAGCAGCTCGGGACAGGCGAACACTGAAGCTTTCTTT.